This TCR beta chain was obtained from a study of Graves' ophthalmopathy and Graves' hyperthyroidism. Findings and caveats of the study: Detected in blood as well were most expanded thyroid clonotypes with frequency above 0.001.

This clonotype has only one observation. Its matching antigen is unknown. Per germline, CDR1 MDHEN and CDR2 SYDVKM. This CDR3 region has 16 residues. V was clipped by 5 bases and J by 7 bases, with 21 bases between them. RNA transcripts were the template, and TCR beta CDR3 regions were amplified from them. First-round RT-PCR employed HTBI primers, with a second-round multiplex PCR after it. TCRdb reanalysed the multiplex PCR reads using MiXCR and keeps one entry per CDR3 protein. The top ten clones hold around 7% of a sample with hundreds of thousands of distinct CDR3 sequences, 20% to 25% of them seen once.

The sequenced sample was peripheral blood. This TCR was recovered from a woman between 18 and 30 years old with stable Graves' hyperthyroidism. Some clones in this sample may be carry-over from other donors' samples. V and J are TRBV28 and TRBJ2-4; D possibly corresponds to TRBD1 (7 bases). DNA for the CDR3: TGTGCCAGCAGTGAACGTGGAGGGGGCGCATGGAACATTCAGTACTTC. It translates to CASSERGGGAWNIQYF.